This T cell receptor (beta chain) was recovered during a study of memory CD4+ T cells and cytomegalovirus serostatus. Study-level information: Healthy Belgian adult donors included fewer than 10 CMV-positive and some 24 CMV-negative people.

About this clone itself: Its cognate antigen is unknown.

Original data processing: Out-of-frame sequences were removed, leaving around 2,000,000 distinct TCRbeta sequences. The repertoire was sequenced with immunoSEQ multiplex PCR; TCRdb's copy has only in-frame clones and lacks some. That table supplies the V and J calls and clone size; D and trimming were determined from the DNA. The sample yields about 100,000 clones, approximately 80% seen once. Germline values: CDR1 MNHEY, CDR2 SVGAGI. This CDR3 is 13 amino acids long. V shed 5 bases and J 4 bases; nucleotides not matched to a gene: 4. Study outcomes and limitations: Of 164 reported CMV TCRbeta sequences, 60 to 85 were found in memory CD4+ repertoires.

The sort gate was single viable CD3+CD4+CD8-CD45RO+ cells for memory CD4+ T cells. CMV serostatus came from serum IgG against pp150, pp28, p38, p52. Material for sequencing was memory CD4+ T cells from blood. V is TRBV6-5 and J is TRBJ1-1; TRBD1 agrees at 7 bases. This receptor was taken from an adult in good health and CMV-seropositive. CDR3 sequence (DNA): TGTGCCAGCAGTCCTACAGGGGCCACTGAAGCTTTCTTT. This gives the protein CASSPTGATEAFF.